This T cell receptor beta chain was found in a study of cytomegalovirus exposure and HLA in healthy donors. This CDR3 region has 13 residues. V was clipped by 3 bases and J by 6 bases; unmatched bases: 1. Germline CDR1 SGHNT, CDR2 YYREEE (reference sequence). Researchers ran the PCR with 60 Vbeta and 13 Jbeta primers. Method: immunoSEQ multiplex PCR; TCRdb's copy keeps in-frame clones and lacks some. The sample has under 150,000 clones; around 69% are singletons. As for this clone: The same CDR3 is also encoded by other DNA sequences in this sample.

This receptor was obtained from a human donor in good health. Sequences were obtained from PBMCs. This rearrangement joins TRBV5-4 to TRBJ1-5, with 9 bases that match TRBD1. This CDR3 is CASSSQGAQPQHF. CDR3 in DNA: TGTGCCAGCAGCTCACAGGGGGCTCAGCCCCAGCATTTT.